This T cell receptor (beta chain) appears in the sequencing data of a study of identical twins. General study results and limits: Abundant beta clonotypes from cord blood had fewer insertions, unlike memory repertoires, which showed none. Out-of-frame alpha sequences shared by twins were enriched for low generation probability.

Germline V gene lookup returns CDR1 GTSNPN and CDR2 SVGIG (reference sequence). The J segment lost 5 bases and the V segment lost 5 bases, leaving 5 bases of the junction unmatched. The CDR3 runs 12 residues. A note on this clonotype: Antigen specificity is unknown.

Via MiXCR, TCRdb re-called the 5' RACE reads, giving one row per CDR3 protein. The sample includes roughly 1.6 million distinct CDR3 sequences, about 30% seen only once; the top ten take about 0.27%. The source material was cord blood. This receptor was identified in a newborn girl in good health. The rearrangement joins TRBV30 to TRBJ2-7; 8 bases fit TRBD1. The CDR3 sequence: CAWGQGQDEQYF. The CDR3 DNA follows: TGTGCCTGGGGACAGGGTCAGGACGAGCAGTACTTC.